This paragraph covers one T cell receptor beta chain sequence. Its target is not known. These data belong to a study of T cell responses to AZD1222 COVID-19 vaccine. Study details: Second-dose schedules of about 4 or about 12 weeks were combined.

Study-level findings and limits: The study reported that nearly half of spike-specific TCRs target unmutated variant regions. Two doses of AZD1222 preceded a rise in Spike-specific TCR breadth and depth. Among the donors, most were white British and more were female, and clonal diversity was possibly underestimated.

This table comes from immunoSEQ multiplex PCR, and its TCRdb copy is limited to in-frame clones, with some not included. Here the sample spans over 85,000 clones, around 87% being singletons. CDR1 SGHTA and CDR2 FQGNSA come from the germline V gene. Deletions cut 3 bases from V and 11 bases from J, with 16 bases between. This CDR3 is built from 13 residues. This chain uses TRBV7-2 with TRBJ1-1; D is unclear. This clonotype was sampled from an adult in good health. The sequencing used peripheral blood, collected on day 0 of AZD1222 vaccination. CDR3 residues: CASSFYGEARAFF. In nucleotides, the CDR3 is TGTGCCAGCAGCTTTTACGGGGAAGCGAGGGCTTTCTTT.